In its sample, the clone carrying this T cell receptor beta chain was seen many times. Its antigen is currently unknown. This entry comes from a study of Graves' ophthalmopathy and Graves' hyperthyroidism. What supplied the PBMCs was roughly 10 ml of fresh peripheral blood. Regarding the study as a whole: Ophthalmopathy progression was predicted by the model at more than 55% sensitivity and 72% to 80% specificity.

RNA served as the template for amplifying TCR beta CDR3 regions. RT-PCR in the first round used HTBI primers; a second-round multiplex PCR followed. TCRdb re-derived calls from the multiplex PCR reads in MiXCR, one entry per CDR3 protein. The data contain 650,000 to 900,000 distinct CDR3 sequences, around 40% of them singletons. V lost 6 bases to trimming and J lost 7 bases, with 13 bases between them. There are 12 residues in the CDR3. V and J are TRBV12-3 or TRBV12-4 and TRBJ2-7, with D unresolved. The sequenced sample was peripheral blood. This sequence was found in an adult man with Graves' ophthalmopathy. CDR3 sequence (DNA): TGTGCCAGCAGCATTCTCGTGAGTGAGCAGTACTTC. Translation: CASSILVSEQYF.